This TCR beta chain was sequenced during a study of regulatory T cells in long-lasting Graves disease. In building TCR beta libraries, iRepertoire HTBI primers were used together with Arm-PCR of CDR3 regions. Each CDR3 protein is one row after TCRdb ran MiXCR on the multiplex PCR reads. Of about 420,000 distinct CDR3 sequences listed, 16% were seen once; the top ten hold around 23%. Ten or more counts support this clonotype. The time point denotes: newly diagnosed GD, antithyroid drugs for less than 3 months. TCR sequences were obtained from RNA taken from PBMCs. Trimming removed 5 bases from V and 4 bases from J, with 15 bases in between. The CDR3 length is 14 residues. Germline lookup yields CDR1 LGHNA and CDR2 YNFKEQ. The sample also formed part of further work on T cells in Graves' hyperthyroidism and ophthalmopathy.

Sequences were derived from peripheral blood mononuclear cells (PBMCs), sampled at new diagnosis, from a patient treated with antithyroid drugs. This sequence was found in a woman aged 18-29 years with Graves disease. The rearrangement joins TRBV4-2 to TRBJ2-7, with D perhaps TRBD2 (6 bases). CDR3 sequence reads: CASSYRDGLYEQYF. DNA of the CDR3: TGTGCCAGCAGCTACCGGGACGGACTATACGAGCAGTACTTC.